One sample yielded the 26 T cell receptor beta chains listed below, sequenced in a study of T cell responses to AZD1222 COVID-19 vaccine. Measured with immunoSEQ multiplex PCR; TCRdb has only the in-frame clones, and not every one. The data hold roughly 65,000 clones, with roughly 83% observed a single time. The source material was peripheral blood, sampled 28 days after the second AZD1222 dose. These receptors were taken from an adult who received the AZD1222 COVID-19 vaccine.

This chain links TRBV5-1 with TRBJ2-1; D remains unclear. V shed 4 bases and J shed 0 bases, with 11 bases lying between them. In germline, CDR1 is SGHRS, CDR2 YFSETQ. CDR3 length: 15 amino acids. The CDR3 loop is CASSTARSSYNEQFF. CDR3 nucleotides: TGCGCCAGCAGCACAGCGAGGAGCTCCTACAATGAGCAGTTCTTC.

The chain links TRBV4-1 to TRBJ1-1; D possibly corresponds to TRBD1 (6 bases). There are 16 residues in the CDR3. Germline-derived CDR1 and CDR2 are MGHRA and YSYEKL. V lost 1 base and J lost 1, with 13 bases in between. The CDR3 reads CASSQALLGGNTEAFF. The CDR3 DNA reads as TGCGCCAGCAGCCAAGCACTATTAGGGGGGAACACTGAAGCTTTCTTT.

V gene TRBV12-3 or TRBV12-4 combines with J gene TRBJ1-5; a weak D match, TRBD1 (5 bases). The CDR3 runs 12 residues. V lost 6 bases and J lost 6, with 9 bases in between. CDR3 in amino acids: CASREGSQPQHF. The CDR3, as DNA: TGTGCCAGCAGGGAGGGGAGTCAGCCCCAGCATTTT.

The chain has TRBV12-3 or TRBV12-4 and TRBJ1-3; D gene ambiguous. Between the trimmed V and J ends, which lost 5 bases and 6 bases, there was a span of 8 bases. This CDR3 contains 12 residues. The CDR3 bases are TGTGCCAGCAGTGAGCTCGTAAACACCATATATTTT. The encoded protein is CASSELVNTIYF.

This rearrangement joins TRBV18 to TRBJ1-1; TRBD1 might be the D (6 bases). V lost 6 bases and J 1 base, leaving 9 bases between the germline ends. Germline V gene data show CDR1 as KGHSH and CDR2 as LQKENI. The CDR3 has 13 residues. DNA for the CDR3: TGTGCCAGCTCCCCGGGACAGAACACTGAAGCTTTCTTT. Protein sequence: CASSPGQNTEAFF. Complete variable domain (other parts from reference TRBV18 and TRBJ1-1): NAGVMQNPRHLVRRRGQEARLRCSPMKGHSHVYWYRQLPEEGLKFMVYLQKENIIDESGMPKERFSAEFPKEGPSILRIQQVVRGDSAAYFCASSPGQNTEAFFGQGTRLTVV.

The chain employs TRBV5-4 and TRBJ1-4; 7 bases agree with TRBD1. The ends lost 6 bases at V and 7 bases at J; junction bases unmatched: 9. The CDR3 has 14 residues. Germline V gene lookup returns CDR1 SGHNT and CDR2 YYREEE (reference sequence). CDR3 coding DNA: TGTGCCAGCACTATAGGGGGCGAGTCTGAAAAACTGTTTTTT. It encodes CASTIGGESEKLFF. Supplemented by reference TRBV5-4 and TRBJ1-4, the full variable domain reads ETGVTQSPTHLIKTRGQQVTLRCSSQSGHNTVSWYQQALGQGPQFIFQYYREEENGRGNFPPRFSGLQFPNYSSELNVNALELDDSALYLCASTIGGESEKLFFGSGTQLSVL.

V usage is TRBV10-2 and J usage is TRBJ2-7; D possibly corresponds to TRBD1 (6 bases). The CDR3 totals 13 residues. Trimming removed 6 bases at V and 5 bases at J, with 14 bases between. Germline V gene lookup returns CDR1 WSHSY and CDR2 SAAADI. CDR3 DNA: TGCGCCAGCAGCCGAAACAGGGTCGACGAGCAGTACTTC. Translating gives CASSRNRVDEQYF.

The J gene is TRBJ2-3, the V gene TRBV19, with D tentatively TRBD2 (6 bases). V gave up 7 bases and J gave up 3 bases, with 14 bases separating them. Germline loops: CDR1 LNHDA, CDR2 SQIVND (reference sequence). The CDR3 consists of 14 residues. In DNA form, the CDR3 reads TGTGCCAGTACCCGGTACCGGGGGACAGATACGCAGTATTTT. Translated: CASTRYRGTDTQYF.

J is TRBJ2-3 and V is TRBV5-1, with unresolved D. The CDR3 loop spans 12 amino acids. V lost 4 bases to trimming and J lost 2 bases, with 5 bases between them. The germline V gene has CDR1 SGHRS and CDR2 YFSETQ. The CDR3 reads CASSQSTDTQYF. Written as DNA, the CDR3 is TGCGCCAGCAGCCAATCCACAGATACGCAGTATTTT.

The CDR3 protein is CASSLSNLSERGTQYF. The CDR3 DNA follows: TGTGCCAGCAGCTTGTCCAATCTGTCCGAGCGCGGTACGCAGTATTTT. This chain connects TRBV5-7 to TRBJ2-3; D gene ambiguous. TRBV5-7 is filed as an ORF, its function uncertain. The CDR3 covers 16 residues. Trimming stripped 1 base from V and 8 bases from J, with 20 bases between.

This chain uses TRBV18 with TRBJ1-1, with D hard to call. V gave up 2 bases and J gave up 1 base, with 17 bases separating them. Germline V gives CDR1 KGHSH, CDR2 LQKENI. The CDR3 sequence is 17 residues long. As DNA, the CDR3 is TGTGCCAGCTCACCAACCCAACGCCCAGGAACGAACACTGAAGCTTTCTTT. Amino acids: CASSPTQRPGTNTEAFF.

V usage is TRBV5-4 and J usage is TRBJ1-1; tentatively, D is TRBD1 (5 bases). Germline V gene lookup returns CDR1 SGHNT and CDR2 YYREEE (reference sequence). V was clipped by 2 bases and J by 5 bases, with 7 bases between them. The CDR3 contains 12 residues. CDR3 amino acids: CASSFGGTEAFF. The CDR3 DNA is TGTGCCAGCAGCTTTGGGGGGACTGAAGCTTTCTTT.

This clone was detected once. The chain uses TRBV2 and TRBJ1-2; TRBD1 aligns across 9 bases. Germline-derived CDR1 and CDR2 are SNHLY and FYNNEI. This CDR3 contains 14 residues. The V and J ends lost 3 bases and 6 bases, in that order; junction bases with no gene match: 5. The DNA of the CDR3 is TGTGCCAGCAGTGAGAGACAGGGGGAAGATGGCTACACCTTC. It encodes CASSERQGEDGYTF.

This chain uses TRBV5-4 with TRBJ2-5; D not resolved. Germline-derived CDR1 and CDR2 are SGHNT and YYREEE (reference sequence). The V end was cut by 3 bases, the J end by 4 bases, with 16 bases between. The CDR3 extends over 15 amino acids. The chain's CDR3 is CASSSPGSSGETQYF. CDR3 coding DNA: TGTGCCAGCAGCTCCCCCGGGTCTTCTGGAGAGACCCAGTACTTC. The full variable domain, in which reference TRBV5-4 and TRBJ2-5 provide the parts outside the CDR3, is ETGVTQSPTHLIKTRGQQVTLRCSSQSGHNTVSWYQQALGQGPQFIFQYYREEENGRGNFPPRFSGLQFPNYSSELNVNALELDDSALYLCASSSPGSSGETQYFGPGTRLLVL.

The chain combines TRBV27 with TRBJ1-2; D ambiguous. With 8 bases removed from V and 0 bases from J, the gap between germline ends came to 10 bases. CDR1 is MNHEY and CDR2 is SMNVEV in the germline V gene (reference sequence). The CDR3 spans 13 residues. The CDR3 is CASRPRPNYGYTF. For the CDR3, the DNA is TGTGCCAGCCGACCGAGGCCTAACTATGGCTACACCTTC.

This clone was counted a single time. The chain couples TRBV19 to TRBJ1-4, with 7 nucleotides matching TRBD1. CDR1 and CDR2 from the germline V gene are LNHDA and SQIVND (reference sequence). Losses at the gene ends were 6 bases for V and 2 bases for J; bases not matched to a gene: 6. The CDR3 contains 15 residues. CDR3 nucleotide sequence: TGTGCCAGTAGAAATCAGGGGGTTACTAATGAAAAACTGTTTTTT. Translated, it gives CASRNQGVTNEKLFF.

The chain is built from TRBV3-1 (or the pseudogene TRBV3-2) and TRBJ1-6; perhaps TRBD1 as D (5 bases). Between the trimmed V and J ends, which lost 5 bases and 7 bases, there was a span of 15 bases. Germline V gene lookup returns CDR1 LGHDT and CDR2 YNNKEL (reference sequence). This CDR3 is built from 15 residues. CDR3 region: CASSTTPGGNSPLHF. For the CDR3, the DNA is TGTGCCAGCAGCACAACGCCGGGGGGGAATTCACCCCTCCACTTT.

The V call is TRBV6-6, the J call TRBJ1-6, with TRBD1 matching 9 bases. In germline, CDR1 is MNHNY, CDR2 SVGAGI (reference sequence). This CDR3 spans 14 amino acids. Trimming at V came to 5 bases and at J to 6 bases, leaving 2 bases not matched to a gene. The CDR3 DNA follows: TGTGCCAGCAGTCCGGGACAGGGTAATTCACCCCTCCACTTT. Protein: CASSPGQGNSPLHF.

The DNA for the CDR3 is TGTGCCAGCTCACCTAACGGGAAGGGGGTATGGAACAATGAGCAGTTCTTC. Translation gives CASSPNGKGVWNNEQFF. The genes are TRBV18 and TRBJ2-1; tentative D call: TRBD1 (6 bases). The CDR3 consists of 17 residues. V lost 3 bases and J lost 5, with 20 bases in between. Germline V CDR1 and CDR2: KGHSH, LQKENI.

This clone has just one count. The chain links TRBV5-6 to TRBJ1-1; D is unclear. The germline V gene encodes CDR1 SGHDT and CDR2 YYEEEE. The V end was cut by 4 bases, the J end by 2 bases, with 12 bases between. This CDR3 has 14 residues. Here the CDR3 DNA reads TGTGCCAGCAGCACCGGAGAAGGTAACACTGAAGCTTTCTTT. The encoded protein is CASSTGEGNTEAFF.

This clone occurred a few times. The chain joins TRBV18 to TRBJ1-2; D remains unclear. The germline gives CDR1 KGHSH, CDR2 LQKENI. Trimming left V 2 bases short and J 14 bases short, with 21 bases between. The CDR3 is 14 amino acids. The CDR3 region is CASSPTDGFISRTF. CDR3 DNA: TGTGCCAGCTCACCAACGGACGGATTCATCTCGAGAACCTTC.

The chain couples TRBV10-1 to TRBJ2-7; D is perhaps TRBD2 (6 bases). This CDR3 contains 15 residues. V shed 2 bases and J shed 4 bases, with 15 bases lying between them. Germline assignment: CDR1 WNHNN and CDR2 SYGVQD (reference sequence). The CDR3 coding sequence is TGCGCCAGCAGTGAGGTGGCCGGGAGCAATTACGAGCAGTACTTC. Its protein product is CASSEVAGSNYEQYF.

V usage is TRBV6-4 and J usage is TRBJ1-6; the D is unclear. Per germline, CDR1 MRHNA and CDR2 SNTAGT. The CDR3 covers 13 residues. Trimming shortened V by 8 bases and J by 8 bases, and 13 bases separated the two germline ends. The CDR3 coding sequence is TGTGCCAGCGGGGAGGCTTTCGATTCACCCCTCCACTTT. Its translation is CASGEAFDSPLHF.

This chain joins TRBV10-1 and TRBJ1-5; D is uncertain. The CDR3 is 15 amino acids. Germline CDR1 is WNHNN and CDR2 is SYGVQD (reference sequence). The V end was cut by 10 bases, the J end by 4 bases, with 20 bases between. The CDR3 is CAIITVLLGNQPQHF. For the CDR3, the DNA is TGCGCCATCATAACAGTTCTCCTTGGTAATCAGCCCCAGCATTTT.

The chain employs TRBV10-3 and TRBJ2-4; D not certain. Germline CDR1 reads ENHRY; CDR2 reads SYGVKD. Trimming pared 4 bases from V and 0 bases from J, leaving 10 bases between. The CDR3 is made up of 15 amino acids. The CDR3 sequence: CAISALEGAKNIQYF. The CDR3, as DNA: TGTGCCATCAGTGCTCTGGAAGGAGCCAAAAACATTCAGTACTTC.

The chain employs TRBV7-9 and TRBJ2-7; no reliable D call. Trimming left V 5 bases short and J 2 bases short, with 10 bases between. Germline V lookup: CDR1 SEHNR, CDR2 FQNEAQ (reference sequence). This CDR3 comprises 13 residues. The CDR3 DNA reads TGTGCCAGCAGCAAGACGGAAACCTACGAGCAGTACTTC. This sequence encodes CASSKTETYEQYF.